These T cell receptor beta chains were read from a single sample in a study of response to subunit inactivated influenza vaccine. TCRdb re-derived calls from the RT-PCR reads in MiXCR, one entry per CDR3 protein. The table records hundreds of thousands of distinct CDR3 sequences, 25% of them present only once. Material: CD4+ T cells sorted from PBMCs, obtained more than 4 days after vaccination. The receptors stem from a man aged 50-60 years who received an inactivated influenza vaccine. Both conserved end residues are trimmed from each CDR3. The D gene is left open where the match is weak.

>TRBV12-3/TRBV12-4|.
ASSFSGPNYGYT
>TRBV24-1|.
ATSEGQIGTYEQY
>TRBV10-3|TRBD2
AISGLAGAIETQY
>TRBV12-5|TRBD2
ASGFRGGTQY
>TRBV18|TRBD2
ASSPPGLFSGDEQF
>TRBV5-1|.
ASSLDGGRTGELF
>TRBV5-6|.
ASSKPGHPRGRSPLH
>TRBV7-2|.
ASSLIDSNTEAF
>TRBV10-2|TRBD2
ASSESSFSGGTDTQY
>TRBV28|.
ASTGTRNQPQH
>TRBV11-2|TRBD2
ASSLEVGLEQF
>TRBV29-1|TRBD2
SVLLGGSEQY
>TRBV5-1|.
ASSLANVGGNEQF
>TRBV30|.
AWSEGGNSPLH
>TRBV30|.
ALGVGGGNTDTQY
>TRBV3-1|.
ASSPASRSLQY
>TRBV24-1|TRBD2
ATSVSGRNNEQF
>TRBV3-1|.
ASSQVFGRNTIY
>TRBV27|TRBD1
ASSSGGFGYT
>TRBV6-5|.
ASSTRPGHVSSYNEQF
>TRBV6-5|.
ASSYSNSGSYEQY
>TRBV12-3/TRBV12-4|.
ASSLNFRDFAF
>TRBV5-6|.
ASSHTGVSTDTQY
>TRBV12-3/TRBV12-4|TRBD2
ASSLRTSPYEQY
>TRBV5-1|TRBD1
ASSFRQGATDTQY
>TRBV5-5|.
ASSLLISGANVLT
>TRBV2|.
ASSLDGINYGYT
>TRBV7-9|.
ASSLDARDQETQY
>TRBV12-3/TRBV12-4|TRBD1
ASRPRQGGSDTQY
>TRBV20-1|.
SPRARDEETQY
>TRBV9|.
ASSTRGISNTGELF
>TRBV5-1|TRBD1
ASSLIGTGVTGELF